The 9 T cell receptor beta chains below were found in one sample sequenced in a study of radiation and T cells in renal cell carcinoma. The table came from immunoSEQ multiplex PCR; TCRdb's copy has only in-frame clones and leaves some out. The data show over 120,000 clones, 88% seen once. Time point of the sample: baseline pretreatment blood. Sample treatment: 15 Gy SBRT to primary tumor, nephrectomy 4 weeks later. The sample was blood, taken from a patient whose treatment included radiotherapy and nephrectomy. All receptors come from a woman between 45 and 65 years old with renal cell carcinoma.

The chain carries TRBV2 and TRBJ2-1, with 14 positions matching TRBD2. This CDR3 is built from 15 residues. In germline, CDR1 is SNHLY, CDR2 FYNNEI. Trimming removed 6 bases from V and 8 bases from J; junction bases left unmatched: 6. The CDR3 spells CASRRLAGGRDEQFF. CDR3 DNA: TGTGCCAGCAGGCGACTAGCGGGGGGGCGGGATGAGCAGTTCTTC.

This clone was recorded only once. The genes are TRBV9 and TRBJ1-4; D ambiguous. V lost 0 bases, J lost 4 bases, and 7 bases lay in between. CDR1 SGDLS and CDR2 YYNGEE come from the germline V gene. This CDR3 is built from 14 residues. The CDR3 reads CASSVGQVNEKLFF. Written as DNA, the CDR3 is TGTGCCAGCAGCGTAGGGCAGGTTAATGAAAAACTGTTTTTT.

V usage is TRBV7-9 and J usage is TRBJ2-6; D not certain. The germline CDR1 and CDR2 sequences are SEHNR and FQNEAQ (reference sequence). This CDR3 has 17 residues. The ends were cut back, 5 bases at V and 4 bases at J, with 18 bases in the middle. The CDR3, as DNA: TGTGCCAGCAGCCCTATAGGGCAGGCAGTCGGGGCCAACGTCCTGACTTTC. It translates to CASSPIGQAVGANVLTF.

This clone occurred once. The V call is TRBV7-9, the J call TRBJ1-6; D perhaps matches TRBD1 (6 bases). V shed 5 bases and J shed 6 bases, with 14 bases lying between them. CDR1 and CDR2 from the germline V gene are SEHNR and FQNEAQ (reference sequence). This CDR3 is 15 amino acids long. CDR3 protein: CASSQSRTANSPLHF. For the CDR3, the DNA is TGTGCCAGCAGCCAGTCCCGGACAGCTAATTCACCCCTCCACTTT. The whole variable domain, remainder taken from reference TRBV7-9 and TRBJ1-6, is DTGVSQNPRHKITKRGQNVTFRCDPISEHNRLYWYRQTLGQGPEFLTYFQNEAQLEKSRLLSDRFSAERPKGSFSTLEIQRTEQGDSAMYLCASSQSRTANSPLHFGNGTRLTVT.

The CDR3 coding sequence is TGTGCCAGCAGCGCGCGAGGGGGCACACCGGAGGCAGATACGCAGTATTTT. It yields the protein CASSARGGTPEADTQYF. The rearrangement joins TRBV9 to TRBJ2-3; 7 bases fit TRBD1. J gave up 4 bases and V 3 bases, and 14 bases lay outside the gene matches. This CDR3 has 17 residues. Germline V gene sequence: CDR1 SGDLS, CDR2 YYNGEE.

In its sample, this clone was seen once. The same CDR3 is also encoded by other DNA sequences in this sample. The gene calls are TRBV30 and TRBJ2-7; D not certain. The germline V and J ends were trimmed by 0 bases and 3 bases, with 3 bases remaining between them. The CDR3 sequence is 11 residues long. Germline-derived CDR1 and CDR2 are GTSNPN and SVGIG (reference sequence). The CDR3, as DNA: TGTGCCTGGAGTGTTCTCTACGAGCAGTACTTC. This encodes CAWSVLYEQYF. Drawing the rest from reference TRBV30 and TRBJ2-7, the complete variable domain is SQTIHQWPATLVQPVGSPLSLECTVEGTSNPNLYWYRQAAGRGLQLLFYSVGIGQISSEVPQNLSASRPQDRQFILSSKKLLLSDSGFYLCAWSVLYEQYFGPGTRLTVT.

V gene TRBV7-8 combines with J gene TRBJ1-5; the D is unclear. V lost 5 bases and J lost 4, with 6 bases in between. Germline V CDR1 and CDR2: SGHVS, FQNEAQ. The CDR3 spans 12 residues. The CDR3 loop reads CASSPSNQPQHF. Here the CDR3 DNA reads TGTGCCAGCAGCCCCTCGAATCAGCCCCAGCATTTT.

V usage is TRBV11-2 and J usage is TRBJ2-5; TRBD1 agrees at 9 bases. Trimming took 5 bases from V and 4 from J; bases not matched to a gene: 5. CDR3 length: 14 amino acids. The germline gives CDR1 SGHAT, CDR2 FQNNGV. CDR3 protein: CASSDHRGRETQYF. The CDR3 nucleotides read TGTGCCAGCAGCGACCACAGGGGGCGAGAGACCCAGTACTTC. The entire variable domain, with the rest obtained from reference TRBV11-2 and TRBJ2-5, is as follows: EAGVAQSPRYKIIEKRQSVAFWCNPISGHATLYWYQQILGQGPKLLIQFQNNGVVDDSQLPKDRFSAERLKGVDSTLKIQPAKLEDSAVYLCASSDHRGRETQYFGPGTRLLVL.

This chain joins TRBV9 and TRBJ2-5; TRBD2 might be the D (5 bases). The closer fit of TRBJ2-7 to the DNA end suggests the J call may be wrong. Germline CDR1 is SGDLS and CDR2 is YYNGEE. The CDR3 has 15 residues. CDR3 sequence reads: CASSEDMGTRGEQYF. CDR3 in DNA: TGTGCCAGCAGCGAAGACATGGGCACCCGGGGCGAGCAGTACTTC.